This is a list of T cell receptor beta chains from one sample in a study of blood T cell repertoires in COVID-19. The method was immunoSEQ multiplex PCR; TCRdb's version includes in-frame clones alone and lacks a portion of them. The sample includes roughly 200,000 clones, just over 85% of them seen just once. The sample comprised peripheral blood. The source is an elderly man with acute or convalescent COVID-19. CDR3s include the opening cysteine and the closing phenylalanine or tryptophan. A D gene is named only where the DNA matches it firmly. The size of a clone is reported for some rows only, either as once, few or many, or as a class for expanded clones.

DNA: TGTGCCAGTAGTCCCACGACTAGCGGGAGGGCCTACAATGAGCAGTTCTTC
CDR3: CASSPTTSGRAYNEQFF
V: TRBV19
J: TRBJ2-1
size: once
D: TRBD2

DNA: TGTGCCAGCTCACGACAGACCCAAGAGACCCAGTACTTC
CDR3: CASSRQTQETQYF
V: TRBV18
J: TRBJ2-5
size: -
D: -

DNA: TGTGCCAGCTCCTCCCCAGCCTACGAGCAGTACTTC
CDR3: CASSSPAYEQYF
V: TRBV18
J: TRBJ2-7
size: -
D: -

DNA: TGTGCCAGCAGTTGGCGGGACACAGATACGCAGTATTTT
CDR3: CASSWRDTDTQYF
V: TRBV12-3/TRBV12-4
J: TRBJ2-3
size: -
D: -

DNA: TGTGCCAGCTCACCGGGGCGACTAGCGGGAAGGGAGACCCAGTACTTC
CDR3: CASSPGRLAGRETQYF
V: TRBV18
J: TRBJ2-5
size: many
D: TRBD2

DNA: TGTGCCAGCAGCGTATTCACCGGGGAGCTGTTTTTT
CDR3: CASSVFTGELFF
V: TRBV7-8
J: TRBJ2-2
size: once
D: -

DNA: TGTGCCATCTCCCCGGGACTAGGCGAGCAGTACTTC
CDR3: CAISPGLGEQYF
V: TRBV10-3
J: TRBJ2-7
size: -
D: TRBD2

DNA: TGTGCCACCAGTGATGCGGGGGCAGGGGCCTACAATGAGCAGTTCTTC
CDR3: CATSDAGAGAYNEQFF
V: TRBV24-1
J: TRBJ2-1
size: -
D: -

DNA: TGTGCCAGCAGCTCTGCCACTAGGACTAGCGGGAGTACAGATACGCAGTATTTT
CDR3: CASSSATRTSGSTDTQYF
V: TRBV7-2
J: TRBJ2-3
size: -
D: TRBD2

DNA: TGTGCCAGCTCACCACGCCGTGCGGGAGGGGCCTCCGGAGATACGCAGTATTTT
CDR3: CASSPRRAGGASGDTQYF
V: TRBV18
J: TRBJ2-3
size: -
D: TRBD2

DNA: TGTGCCAGCAGCAATCCGGGACAGGCGAACACTGAAGCTTTCTTT
CDR3: CASSNPGQANTEAFF
V: TRBV27
J: TRBJ1-1
size: -
D: TRBD1

DNA: TGTGCCAGCAGCGTAGCAGGACAGGGTTCTTCACCCCTCCACTTT
CDR3: CASSVAGQGSSPLHF
V: TRBV9
J: TRBJ1-6
size: -
D: TRBD1

DNA: TGTGCCAGCAGCCGGACAGGCTCTTACAATGAGCAGTTCTTC
CDR3: CASSRTGSYNEQFF
V: TRBV3-1/TRBV3-2
J: TRBJ2-1
size: -
D: TRBD1

DNA: TGTGCCAGCAGGGACAACCAAGAGACCCAGTACTTC
CDR3: CASRDNQETQYF
V: TRBV2
J: TRBJ2-5
size: -
D: -

DNA: TGTGCCAGCAGCCAATCCCGTGGAAACACCATATATTTT
CDR3: CASSQSRGNTIYF
V: TRBV16
J: TRBJ1-3
size: -
D: -

DNA: TGCAGCGTCGCGGGGACAGGGGCAGGGAGTGGCTACACCTTC
CDR3: CSVAGTGAGSGYTF
V: TRBV29-1
J: TRBJ1-2
size: -
D: TRBD1

DNA: TGTGCCAGCAGCCCACAAGGGGGCTATGGCTACACCTTC
CDR3: CASSPQGGYGYTF
V: TRBV4-2
J: TRBJ1-2
size: once
D: -

DNA: TGCGCCAGCAGCCAAGACGTCAGTCATTACACAGATACGCAGTATTTT
CDR3: CASSQDVSHYTDTQYF
V: TRBV4-1
J: TRBJ2-3
size: -
D: -

DNA: TGTGCCTGGGGGACAGGGGGCCGAGAAGCTTTCTTT
CDR3: CAWGTGGREAFF
V: TRBV30
J: TRBJ1-1
size: -
D: TRBD1

DNA: TGTGCCAGCAGCCAAGATCTAGCGAGTGGGGGGGAGCAGTACTTC
CDR3: CASSQDLASGGEQYF
V: TRBV3-1/TRBV3-2
J: TRBJ2-7
size: -
D: -

DNA: TGTGCCAGCTCACCGGGACTAGCGGGAGGCCAAGAGACCCAGTACTTC
CDR3: CASSPGLAGGQETQYF
V: TRBV18
J: TRBJ2-5
size: -
D: TRBD2

DNA: TGTGCCAGCAGCAGAGACAGGGTCGAGCAGTACTTC
CDR3: CASSRDRVEQYF
V: TRBV6-5
J: TRBJ2-7
size: -
D: TRBD1

DNA: TGTGCCAGCAGCCCGGGACTTCAGAGGAATGAAAAACTGTTTTTT
CDR3: CASSPGLQRNEKLFF
V: TRBV3-1/TRBV3-2
J: TRBJ1-4
size: once
D: -

DNA: TGTGCCTGGAGCCCTAGGGTACAGGGCCATTCACCCCTCCACTTT
CDR3: CAWSPRVQGHSPLHF
V: TRBV30
J: TRBJ1-6
size: -
D: -

DNA: TGTGCCTGGAGTGTACGGGGTAACGAGCAGTACTTC
CDR3: CAWSVRGNEQYF
V: TRBV30
J: TRBJ2-7
size: -
D: -

DNA: TGTGCCAGCTCTCTGTATCCAATGGACAGGGGAGGGGGTAGCAATCAGCCCCAGCATTTT
CDR3: CASSLYPMDRGGGSNQPQHF
V: TRBV18
J: TRBJ1-5
size: -
D: TRBD1

DNA: TGTGCCAGCAGCCCACCCGGTGACAGGGGGCGGAACATTCAGTACTTC
CDR3: CASSPPGDRGRNIQYF
V: TRBV5-4
J: TRBJ2-4
size: once
D: TRBD1

DNA: TGTGCCAGCAGTTCCGGACAGTCCTACTATGGCTACACCTTC
CDR3: CASSSGQSYYGYTF
V: TRBV6-5
J: TRBJ1-2
size: -
D: -

DNA: TGTGCCAGCAGCTTGAGGCAGGGGAAAGAGACCCAGTACTTC
CDR3: CASSLRQGKETQYF
V: TRBV7-2
J: TRBJ2-5
size: once
D: -

DNA: TGCGCCAGCAGTGAGGCAGGGCATAGCAATCAGCCCCAGCATTTT
CDR3: CASSEAGHSNQPQHF
V: TRBV10-2
J: TRBJ1-5
size: -
D: -

DNA: TGTGCCAGCAGCCGGGGGGAGGGCACAGATACGCAGTATTTT
CDR3: CASSRGEGTDTQYF
V: TRBV4-2
J: TRBJ2-3
size: -
D: -

DNA: TGTGCCATCAGATGGGACAGTAAGACTGAATCGGCTTTCTTT
CDR3: CAIRWDSKTESAFF
V: TRBV10-3
J: TRBJ1-1
size: -
D: TRBD1

DNA: TGCGCCAGCAGCAAGACTAGCGGGAGTTTTTACGAGCAGTACTTC
CDR3: CASSKTSGSFYEQYF
V: TRBV5-1
J: TRBJ2-7
size: -
D: TRBD2

DNA: TGTGCCAGCTCACCGGGAGTGTCGGGCACTGAAGCTTTCTTT
CDR3: CASSPGVSGTEAFF
V: TRBV18
J: TRBJ1-1
size: -
D: -

DNA: TGTGCCAGCAGCTCAGCACAGGGGAATTATTCACCCCTCCACTTT
CDR3: CASSSAQGNYSPLHF
V: TRBV7-8
J: TRBJ1-6
size: -
D: TRBD1

DNA: TGTGCCAGTACGCTAGCGGGAGGGCTTACCGGGGAGCTGTTTTTT
CDR3: CASTLAGGLTGELFF
V: TRBV19
J: TRBJ2-2
size: -
D: TRBD2

DNA: TGTGCCAGCAGCCTTCTACAGGGGACTAATGAAAAACTGTTTTTT
CDR3: CASSLLQGTNEKLFF
V: TRBV5-8
J: TRBJ1-4
size: few
D: TRBD1

DNA: TGTGCCACAGACCTTAGCGGCTCCTACAATGAGCAGTTCTTC
CDR3: CATDLSGSYNEQFF
V: TRBV28
J: TRBJ2-1
size: -
D: -

DNA: TGTGCCACCAGTGAGGGGACTCCCCCTGGGTACGAGCAGTACTTC
CDR3: CATSEGTPPGYEQYF
V: TRBV24-1
J: TRBJ2-7
size: -
D: -

DNA: TGTGCCAGCTCGGCCGGGACTAGCGGGAGGAATGAGCAGTTCTTC
CDR3: CASSAGTSGRNEQFF
V: TRBV18
J: TRBJ2-1
size: -
D: TRBD2

DNA: TGCGCCAGCAGCCCGCTGGATAGCGGGAGGGCGGACGATACGCAGTATTTT
CDR3: CASSPLDSGRADDTQYF
V: TRBV5-1
J: TRBJ2-3
size: -
D: TRBD2

DNA: TGTGCCAGCGCACTGAAGGCCAAAAACATTCAGTACTTC
CDR3: CASALKAKNIQYF
V: TRBV6-5
J: TRBJ2-4
size: -
D: -

DNA: TGTGCCAGCAGCTTGGTCCAGGGGCCGTACTACGAGCAGTACTTC
CDR3: CASSLVQGPYYEQYF
V: TRBV5-5
J: TRBJ2-7
size: -
D: -

DNA: TGCGCCAGCAGCCGGGCGGGACAGGGTCAAGAGACCCAGTACTTC
CDR3: CASSRAGQGQETQYF
V: TRBV5-1
J: TRBJ2-5
size: -
D: TRBD1